Below, one T cell receptor beta chain is given with its context. Study processing details: For nucleated cells, counts were estimated from reference gene primer amplification. Measured with immunoSEQ multiplex PCR; TCRdb has only the in-frame clones, and not every one. V and J calls and clone size are given by that table; D and trimming were obtained from the DNA. The sample yields over 200,000 clones, 85% to 90% seen once. The data are from a study of blood T cell repertoires in COVID-19. Study context: Sources were T cells, B-cell-depleted T cells, or PBMCs; the material itself was cDNA or gDNA.

The germline V and J ends were trimmed by 3 bases and 7 bases, with 17 bases remaining between them. The CDR3 has 15 residues. In germline, CDR1 is MDHEN, CDR2 SYDVKM. The sequence was obtained from a woman aged 45-65 years in a cohort exposed to, infected with or recovered from COVID-19 (not recorded which). Source material: PBMCs or T cells enriched from blood (not recorded which). V and J are TRBV28 and TRBJ2-3; D possibly corresponds to TRBD2 (5 bases). CDR3 residues: CASSFPRGADYTQYF. The CDR3 DNA reads TGTGCCAGCAGTTTCCCCCGGGGAGCGGACTATACGCAGTATTTT. The variable domain in full, with the rest retrieved from reference TRBV28 and TRBJ2-3, is DVKVTQSSRYLVKRTGEKVFLECVQDMDHENMFWYRQDPGLGLRLIYFSYDVKMKEKGDIPEGYSVSREKKERFSLILESASTNQTSMYLCASSFPRGADYTQYFGPGTRLTVL.